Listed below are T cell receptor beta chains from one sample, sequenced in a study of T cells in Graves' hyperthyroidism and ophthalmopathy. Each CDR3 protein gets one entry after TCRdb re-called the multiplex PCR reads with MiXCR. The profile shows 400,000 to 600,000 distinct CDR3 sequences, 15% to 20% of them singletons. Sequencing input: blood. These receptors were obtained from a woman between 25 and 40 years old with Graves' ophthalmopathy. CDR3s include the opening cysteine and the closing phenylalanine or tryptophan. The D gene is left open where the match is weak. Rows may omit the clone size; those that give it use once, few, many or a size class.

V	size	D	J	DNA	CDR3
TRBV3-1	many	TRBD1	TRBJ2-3	TGTGCCAGCAGCCAAGATTGGGGACAGGGGGCAGTAGATACGCAGTATTTT	CASSQDWGQGAVDTQYF
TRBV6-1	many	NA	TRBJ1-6	TGTGCCAGCAGTGAAGAGAGGAATTCACCCCTCCACTTT	CASSEERNSPLHF
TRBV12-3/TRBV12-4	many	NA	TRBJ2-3	TGTGCCAGCACCCTCGAAAGGTGGGCAGATACGCAGTATTTT	CASTLERWADTQYF
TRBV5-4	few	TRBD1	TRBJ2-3	TGTGCCAGCAGCTTGGCCGGGACAGGGAGCACAGATACGCAGTATTTT	CASSLAGTGSTDTQYF
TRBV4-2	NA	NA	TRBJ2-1	TGTGCCAGCAGCCAAGATTACAGGTTGGGAGTAGGTCGTCGGGGCAATGAGCAGTTCTTC	CASSQDYRLGVGRRGNEQFF
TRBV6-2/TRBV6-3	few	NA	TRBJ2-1	TGTGCCAGCAGTTCCACCCATCCCAATGAGCAGTTCTTC	CASSSTHPNEQFF
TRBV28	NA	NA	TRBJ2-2	TGTGCCAGCAGTTTAATGGAGGGTTGGGGAGTCGGGGAGCTGTTTTTT	CASSLMEGWGVGELFF
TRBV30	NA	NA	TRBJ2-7	TGTGCCTGGAGTGTCGGGCTAGCCTACGAGCAGTACTTC	CAWSVGLAYEQYF
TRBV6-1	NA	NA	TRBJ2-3	TGTGCCAGCAGCCCCCGGGGGGCGGTAAACACAGATACGCAGTATTTT	CASSPRGAVNTDTQYF
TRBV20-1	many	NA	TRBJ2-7	TGCAGTGCGGCCTTCATGGAAACCTACGAGCAGTACTTC	CSAAFMETYEQYF
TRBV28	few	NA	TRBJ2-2	TGTGCCAGCAGTTTAACGGGCGGTGGGAGCACCGGGGAGCTGTTTTTT	CASSLTGGGSTGELFF
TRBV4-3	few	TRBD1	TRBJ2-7	TGCGCCAGCAGCCAGTACAGGGGCCCGACCTACGAGCAGTACTTC	CASSQYRGPTYEQYF
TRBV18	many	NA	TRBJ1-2	TGTGCCAGCTCACCCACCGGGACGGAGGCTTATGGCTACACCTTC	CASSPTGTEAYGYTF
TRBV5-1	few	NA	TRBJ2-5	TGCGCCAGCAGCTTGGCCGGGGCGGCGGGACAAGAGACCCAGTACTTC	CASSLAGAAGQETQYF
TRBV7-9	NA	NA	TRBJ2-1	TGTGCCAGCAGCTTAGCGGGAGGGGGTAGGAATGAGCAGTTCTTC	CASSLAGGGRNEQFF